The T cell receptor beta chain under discussion was sequenced for a study of cytomegalovirus exposure and HLA in healthy donors. The PCR contained 60 Vbeta and 13 Jbeta primers. Authors' data handling: There were around 77 million unique TCR beta chains by a later count, and some 10 million of them were shared. Assay: immunoSEQ multiplex PCR; the TCRdb copy retains only in-frame clones and omits some. Clonal size and the V and J genes are those of that table, whereas D and trimming came from the DNA. The profile covers tens of thousands of clones, with more than 55% appearing a single time and roughly 21% taken by the ten largest. The V gene's germline CDR1 is SEHNR and CDR2 FQNEAQ (reference sequence). The ends lost 2 bases at V and 6 bases at J; junction bases unmatched: 10. The CDR3 loop spans 15 amino acids. General study findings and limits: In a later analysis, DRB1 alleles had the most associated TCRs; HLA-C alleles the fewest. Through in vitro validation, a few CMV-associated chains were shown to be specific for CMV antigens.

This clone appeared a few times. The antigen is not known. Everyone who donated was a healthy bone marrow donor. The genes are TRBV7-9 and TRBJ2-7; 7 bases agree with TRBD1. The sample consisted of PBMCs. The TCR comes from a woman aged 45-59 years in good health and CMV-seropositive. The CDR3 nucleotides read TGTGCCAGCAGCTTAAGTGACAGGGCTACGAGCGAGCAGTACTTC. Protein sequence: CASSLSDRATSEQYF.